One and the same sample provided the 26 T cell receptor beta chains below, sequenced in a study of T cell repertoires in cytomegalovirus infection. No antigens are known for them. Each CDR3 protein gets one entry after TCRdb re-called the reads with MiXCR. The sample includes about 83,000 distinct CDR3 sequences, around 25% seen only once; the top ten take roughly 50%. The sequenced sample was CD8+ T cells from cultured PBMCs, obtained from culture after CMV antigen stimulation. Source of these receptors: a human donor in good health (CMV status not recorded). Some clones in this sample may be carry-over from other donors' samples.

There are a few counts of this clonotype. The gene calls are TRBV5-4 and TRBJ2-2, with 8 positions matching TRBD2. The CDR3 consists of 16 residues. CDR1 is SGHNT, CDR2 YYREEE, per germline (reference sequence). Trimming cost V 4 bases and J 2 bases; bases outside gene matches: 7. In DNA form, the CDR3 reads TGTGCCAGCAGCCTAAAGCGGGAGCGCAACACCGGGGAGCTGTTTTTT. This codes for CASSLKRERNTGELFF.

The V gene is TRBV6-4, the J gene TRBJ1-1, with 8 bases lining up with TRBD1. From germline, CDR1 is MRHNA and CDR2 SNTAGT. The ends lost 3 bases at V and 7 bases at J; junction bases unmatched: 16. The CDR3 is 17 amino acids. This CDR3 is CASSDPTDRVGLSEAFF. The CDR3 nucleotides read TGTGCCAGCAGTGATCCGACGGACAGGGTAGGATTAAGTGAAGCTTTCTTT.

This clonotype has just one count. Just one base apart from a much larger clone, this may be a read error. This chain connects TRBV4-1 to TRBJ1-4; possibly TRBD1 for D (6 bases). Germline V gene sequence: CDR1 MGHRA, CDR2 YSYEKL. The CDR3 sequence is 17 residues long. The ends were cut back, 4 bases at V and 4 bases at J, with 19 bases in the middle. CDR3: CASSLDQGGGLNEKLFF. Written as DNA, the CDR3 is TGCGCCAGCAGCCTAGATCAAGGTGGGGGCCTTAATGAAAAACTGTTTTTT.

The genes are TRBV6-2 or TRBV6-3 and TRBJ2-7, with D unclear. Trimming cost V 8 bases and J 3 bases, with 14 bases left between them. Germline V CDR1 and CDR2: MNHEY, SVGEGT. CDR3 size: 13 residues. The CDR3 region has the DNA TGTGCCAGCTTTCCCGACCCGGGCTACGAGCAGTACTTC. Its protein is CASFPDPGYEQYF.

This chain links TRBV12-3 or TRBV12-4 with TRBJ2-1; perhaps TRBD2 as D (6 bases). The CDR3 length is 13 residues. Trimming stripped 3 bases from V and 12 bases from J, with 15 bases between. Here the CDR3 DNA reads TGTGCCAGCAGTTTCCCGACGGGAGACTCGCAGTTCTTC. Amino acid sequence: CASSFPTGDSQFF.

This clonotype was seen a few times. The V and J genes are TRBV19 and TRBJ1-5; the match to TRBD1 covers 8 bases. CDR1 LNHDA and CDR2 SQIVND come from the germline V gene (reference sequence). CDR3 size: 15 residues. Trimming cost V 2 bases and J 2 bases; bases outside gene matches: 2. CDR3 amino acids: CASSILDRGNQPQHF. The CDR3 nucleotides read TGTGCCAGTAGTATATTGGACAGGGGCAATCAGCCCCAGCATTTT. The whole variable domain, remainder taken from reference TRBV19 and TRBJ1-5, is DGGITQSPKYLFRKEGQNVTLSCEQNLNHDAMYWYRQDPGQGLRLIYYSQIVNDFQKGDIAEGYSVSREKKESFPLTVTSAQKNPTAFYLCASSILDRGNQPQHFGDGTRLSIL.

A remark on this clonotype: A single base separates this from a much larger clone, so it may be a read error. The V call is TRBV4-3, the J call TRBJ1-2, with TRBD1 identical over 8 bases. Germline V gene sequence: CDR1 LGHNA, CDR2 YSLEER. This CDR3 comprises 17 residues. The DNA of the CDR3 is TGCGCCAGCAGCCAAGATGGAATCGGACAGGGAGGGGTAGGCTGCACCTTC. Translated: CASSQDGIGQGGVGCTF.

There are many counts of this clonotype. The chain joins TRBV7-2 to TRBJ2-5, with 7 bases aligning to TRBD2. This CDR3 is 17 amino acids long. J lost 5 bases, V lost 1 base, and 13 bases had no gene match. Germline V gene lookup returns CDR1 SGHTA and CDR2 FQGNSA. CDR3 loop: CASSLGAVGTSEETQYF. The CDR3, as DNA: TGTGCCAGCAGCTTAGGGGCAGTCGGTACTAGCGAGGAGACCCAGTACTTC. Full variable domain (rest looked up from reference TRBV7-2 and TRBJ2-5): GAGVSQSPSNKVTEKGKDVELRCDPISGHTALYWYRQSLGQGLEFLIYFQGNSAPDKSGLPSDRFSAERTGGSVSTLTIQRTQQEDSAVYLCASSLGAVGTSEETQYFGPGTRLLVL.

The CDR3 bases are TGTGCCACCAGGGGGATTACAGGGGGCGCGAACTATGGCTACACCTTC. The encoded protein is CATRGITGGANYGYTF. The chain uses TRBV15 and TRBJ1-2; 9 bases align to TRBD1. Germline lookup yields CDR1 LNHNV and CDR2 YYDKDF (reference sequence). The CDR3 totals 16 residues. J lost 2 bases, V lost 6 bases, and 10 bases had no gene match.

V is TRBV7-4 and J is TRBJ1-1; D unresolved. This CDR3 has 12 residues. From germline, CDR1 is SGHVT and CDR2 SQSDAQ. V was pared by 1 base and J by 6 bases, with 6 bases between. The CDR3 spells CASSLGEPEAFF. The CDR3 DNA sequence: TGTGCCAGCAGCTTAGGGGAGCCTGAAGCTTTCTTT.

The chain joins TRBV30 to TRBJ2-6; D is uncertain. CDR1 and CDR2 (germline): GTSNPN, SVGIG (reference sequence). The ends were cut back, 0 bases at V and 6 bases at J, with 6 bases in the middle. CDR3 length: 13 residues. The CDR3 spells CAWSVSPANVLTF. CDR3 nucleotide sequence: TGTGCCTGGAGTGTTTCACCGGCCAACGTCCTGACTTTC.

This clonotype was recorded many times. The chain employs TRBV10-3 and TRBJ1-6; maybe TRBD1 (5 bases). CDR3 length: 13 residues. In germline, CDR1 is ENHRY, CDR2 SYGVKD. Trimming left V 8 bases short and J 7 bases short, with 12 bases between. The CDR3 nucleotides are TGTGCCATCGGGGGACGGTGGAATTCACCCCTCCACTTT. Amino acids: CAIGGRWNSPLHF.

This clonotype was recorded a few times. V is TRBV6-2 or TRBV6-3 and J is TRBJ2-5, with D possibly TRBD1 on 5 matching bases. The CDR3 loop spans 13 amino acids. V gave up 5 bases and J gave up 5 bases, with 12 bases separating them. Germline assignment: CDR1 MNHEY and CDR2 SVGEGT. CDR3: CASSPRVWETQYF. Written as DNA, the CDR3 is TGTGCCAGCAGTCCCAGGGTTTGGGAGACCCAGTACTTC.

Only a few counts were recorded for this clonotype. The gene calls are TRBV27 and TRBJ1-5; 9 nucleotides match TRBD1. Germline CDR1 and CDR2: MNHEY and SMNVEV (reference sequence). V shed 5 bases, J shed 0 bases, and the junction held 8 bases outside the gene matches. This CDR3 has 17 residues. CDR3: CASSPTGGGGSNQPQHF. In DNA form, the CDR3 reads TGTGCCAGCAGTCCCACAGGGGGCGGGGGTAGCAATCAGCCCCAGCATTTT.

This clonotype was found a few times. The chain is built from TRBV12-3 or TRBV12-4 and TRBJ2-5; TRBD2 matches 8 bases. The CDR3 consists of 17 residues. V lost 0 bases to trimming and J lost 0 bases; unmatched junction nucleotides: 6. The CDR3 here is CASSLAGREGNQETQYF. The CDR3 region has the DNA TGTGCCAGCAGTTTAGCGGGACGGGAGGGTAACCAAGAGACCCAGTACTTC.

This clonotype was seen once. A much larger clone differs from this one at a single base, so this may be a read error. J is TRBJ1-2 and V is TRBV2; D not certain. CDR3 size: 14 residues. Germline CDR1 SNHLY, CDR2 FYNNEI. This chain's CDR3 is CVSSDRQARDGYTF. CDR3 sequence (DNA): TGTGTCAGCAGTGATCGGCAGGCTAGGGATGGCTACACCTTC.

CDR3 nucleotides: TGTGCCAGTAGTATGGGCCCCTTGACTAGCGGCAACTACCGACCCCAAGAGACCCAGTACTTC. As protein: CASSMGPLTSGNYRPQETQYF. The chain recombines TRBV19 with TRBJ2-5, with 9 positions matching TRBD2. The length of the CDR3 is 21 residues. Trimming removed 3 bases from V and 1 base from J; junction bases left unmatched: 21. Germline V gene sequence: CDR1 LNHDA, CDR2 SQIVND (reference sequence).

This clonotype was seen more than once but under ten times. V and J are TRBV6-1 and TRBJ1-1; D is undetermined. The CDR3 has 16 residues. Germline V gene sequence: CDR1 MNHNS, CDR2 SASEGT. V lost 5 bases, J lost 3 bases, and 19 bases lay in between. CDR3 in amino acids: CASSSEWRVVDTEAFF. The CDR3 DNA sequence: TGTGCCAGCAGTAGTGAATGGAGGGTTGTGGACACTGAAGCTTTCTTT.

CDR3 sequence reads: CASSQDRGNTGELFF. In DNA form, the CDR3 reads TGCGCCAGCAGCCAAGATCGGGGGAACACCGGGGAGCTGTTTTTT. The gene calls are TRBV4-3 and TRBJ2-2; weak D call: TRBD2 (5 bases). The CDR3 is 15 residues long. Germline V lookup: CDR1 LGHNA, CDR2 YSLEER. With 0 bases removed from V and 1 base from J, the gap between germline ends came to 6 bases.

This clonotype turned up a few times. The J gene is TRBJ2-7, the V gene TRBV6-1; D uncertain. The CDR3 is made up of 15 amino acids. Per germline, CDR1 MNHNS and CDR2 SASEGT. The germline V and J ends were trimmed by 1 base and 0 bases, with 10 bases remaining between them. The CDR3 nucleotides read TGTGCCAGCAGTGAAGAGGAAAAAAGCTCCTACGAGCAGTACTTC. Its protein is CASSEEEKSSYEQYF.

J is TRBJ2-2 and V is TRBV11-1, with D possibly TRBD1 on 6 matching bases. Trimming took off 6 bases at V and 7 bases at J, with 9 bases between the two ends. From germline, CDR1 is SGHAT and CDR2 FQDESV (reference sequence). This CDR3 has 12 residues. The CDR3 here is CASSTGFGELFF. The CDR3 DNA reads TGTGCCAGCAGTACAGGGTTCGGGGAGCTGTTTTTT.

This clonotype was seen ten or more times. J is TRBJ2-5 and V is TRBV6-2 or TRBV6-3; TRBD1 aligns across 8 bases. Germline V lookup: CDR1 MNHEY, CDR2 SVGEGT. CDR3 length: 15 residues. The J segment lost 2 bases and the V segment lost 6 bases, leaving 8 bases of the junction unmatched. CDR3 bases: TGTGCCAGCAGGACGACAGGGGTTCCACAAGAGACCCAGTACTTC. Translating it yields CASRTTGVPQETQYF.

This clonotype was observed at least ten times. The chain is built from TRBV7-6 and TRBJ2-1; TRBD2 aligns across 10 bases. Trimming at V came to 1 base and at J to 4 bases, leaving 13 bases not matched to a gene. CDR1 is SGHVS and CDR2 is FNYEAQ in the germline V gene. CDR3 length equals 19 residues. CDR3 nucleotides: TGTGCCAGCAGCTTAGGGGGTAGCGGGAGGTCCACCCTATACAATGAGCAGTTCTTC. Translating gives CASSLGGSGRSTLYNEQFF.

There are a few counts of this clonotype. The V gene is TRBV20-1, the J gene TRBJ2-2, with a possible D match to TRBD2 (5 bases). Germline V CDR1 and CDR2: DFQATT, SNEGSKA (reference sequence). The V end lost 5 bases, the J end lost 3 bases, and 10 bases lay between the germline ends. The CDR3 sequence is 13 residues long. The CDR3 here is CSAPEGYTGELFF. CDR3 DNA sequence: TGCAGTGCTCCAGAGGGTTACACCGGGGAGCTGTTTTTT.

This chain connects TRBV28 to TRBJ2-7, with a tentative D call TRBD1 (5 bases). The CDR3 is 16 residues long. Germline V CDR1 and CDR2: MDHEN, SYDVKM. V shed 4 bases and J shed 3 bases, with 19 bases lying between them. This chain's CDR3 is CASSSRGPVGVYEQYF. As DNA, the CDR3 is TGTGCCAGCAGTTCACGTGGACCCGTAGGGGTCTACGAGCAGTACTTC.

The chain is built from TRBV27 and TRBJ1-4, with D hard to call. The germline V gene has CDR1 MNHEY and CDR2 SMNVEV (reference sequence). Trimming shortened V by 3 bases and J by 7 bases, and 9 bases separated the two germline ends. The CDR3 extends over 13 amino acids. CDR3 sequence reads: CASSFGSSEKLFF. The DNA of the CDR3 is TGTGCCAGCAGTTTCGGATCGAGTGAAAAACTGTTTTTT.